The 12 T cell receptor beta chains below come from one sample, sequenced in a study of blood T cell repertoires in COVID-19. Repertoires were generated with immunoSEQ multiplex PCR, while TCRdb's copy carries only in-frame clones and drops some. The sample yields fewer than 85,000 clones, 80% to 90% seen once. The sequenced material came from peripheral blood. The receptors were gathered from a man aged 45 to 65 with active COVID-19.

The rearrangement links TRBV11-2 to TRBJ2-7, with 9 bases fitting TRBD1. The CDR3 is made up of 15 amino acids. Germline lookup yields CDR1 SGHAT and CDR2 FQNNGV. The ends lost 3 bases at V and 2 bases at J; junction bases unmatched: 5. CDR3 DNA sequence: TGTGCCAGCAGCTTGCGGACAGGGGCCGCCTACGAGCAGTACTTC. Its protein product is CASSLRTGAAYEQYF.

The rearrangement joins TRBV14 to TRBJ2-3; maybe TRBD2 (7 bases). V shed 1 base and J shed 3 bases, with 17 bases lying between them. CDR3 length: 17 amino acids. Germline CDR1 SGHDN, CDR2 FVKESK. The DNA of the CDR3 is TGTGCCAGCAGCCAAGCCCTAGGGCGGGGGCCGACAGATACGCAGTATTTT. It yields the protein CASSQALGRGPTDTQYF. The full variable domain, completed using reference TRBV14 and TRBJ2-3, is EAGVTQFPSHSVIEKGQTVTLRCDPISGHDNLYWYRRVMGKEIKFLLHFVKESKQDESGMPNNRFLAERTGGTYSTLKVQPAELEDSGVYFCASSQALGRGPTDTQYFGPGTRLTVL.

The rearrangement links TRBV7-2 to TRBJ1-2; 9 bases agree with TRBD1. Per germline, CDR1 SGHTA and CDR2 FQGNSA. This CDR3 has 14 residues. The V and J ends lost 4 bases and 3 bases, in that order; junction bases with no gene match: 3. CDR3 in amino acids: CASSSGQGHYGYTF. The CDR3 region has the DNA TGTGCCAGCAGCTCAGGACAGGGGCACTATGGCTACACCTTC.

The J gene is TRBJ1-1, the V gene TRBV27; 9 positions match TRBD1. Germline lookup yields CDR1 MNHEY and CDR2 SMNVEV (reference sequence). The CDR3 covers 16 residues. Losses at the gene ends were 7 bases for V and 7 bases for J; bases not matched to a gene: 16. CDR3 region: CASISAPGQGKGEAFF. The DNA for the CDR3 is TGTGCCAGCATTTCCGCCCCGGGACAGGGTAAGGGTGAAGCTTTCTTT.

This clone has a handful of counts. CDR3 sequence (DNA): TGCGCCAGCAGCTTGGAGAGCTCCTACGAGCAGTACTTC. It codes for CASSLESSYEQYF. The rearrangement joins TRBV5-1 to TRBJ2-7; no reliable D call. The germline V gene encodes CDR1 SGHRS and CDR2 YFSETQ. The CDR3 sequence is 13 residues long. Between the trimmed V and J ends, which lost 0 bases and 0 bases, there was a span of 4 bases.

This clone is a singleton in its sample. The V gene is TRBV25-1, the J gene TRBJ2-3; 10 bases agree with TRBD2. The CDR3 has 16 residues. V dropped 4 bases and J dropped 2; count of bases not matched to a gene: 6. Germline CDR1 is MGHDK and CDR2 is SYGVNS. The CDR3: CASSVLAGAHTDTQYF. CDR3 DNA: TGTGCCAGCAGTGTCCTAGCGGGGGCCCACACAGATACGCAGTATTTT.

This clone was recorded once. This CDR3 is CASSPDYRNSPLHF. The CDR3 DNA sequence: TGTGCCAGTAGTCCCGATTATAGAAATTCACCCCTCCACTTT. The chain links TRBV19 to TRBJ1-6; D gene unclear. CDR3 length equals 14 residues. Germline V gene data show CDR1 as LNHDA and CDR2 as SQIVND (reference sequence). The ends were cut back, 5 bases at V and 7 bases at J, with 12 bases in the middle.

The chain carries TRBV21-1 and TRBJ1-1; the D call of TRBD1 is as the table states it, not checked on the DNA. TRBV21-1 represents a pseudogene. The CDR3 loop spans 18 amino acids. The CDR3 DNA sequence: TGTGCCAGCAGCAAATTGGGGACAGGGGGTTCGATGAACACTGAAGCTTTCTTT. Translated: CASSKLGTGGSMNTEAFF.

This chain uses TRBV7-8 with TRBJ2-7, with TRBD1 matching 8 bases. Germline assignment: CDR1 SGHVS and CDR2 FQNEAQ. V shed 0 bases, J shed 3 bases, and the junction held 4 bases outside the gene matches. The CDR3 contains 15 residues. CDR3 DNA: TGTGCCAGCAGCTTAGCCGGCAGGGGGCTCTACGAGCAGTACTTC. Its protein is CASSLAGRGLYEQYF.

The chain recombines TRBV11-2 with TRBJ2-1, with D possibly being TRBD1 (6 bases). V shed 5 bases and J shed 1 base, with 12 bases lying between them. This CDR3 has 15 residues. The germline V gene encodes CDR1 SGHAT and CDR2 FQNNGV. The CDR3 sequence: CASSPGTKSYNEQFF. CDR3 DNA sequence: TGTGCCAGCAGCCCCGGGACAAAATCCTACAATGAGCAGTTCTTC.

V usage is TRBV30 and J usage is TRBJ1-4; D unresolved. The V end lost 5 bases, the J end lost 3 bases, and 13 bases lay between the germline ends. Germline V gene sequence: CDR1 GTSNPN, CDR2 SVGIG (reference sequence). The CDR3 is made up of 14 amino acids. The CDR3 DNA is TGTGCCTGGGAAGCGGCGCGGCCTAATGAAAAACTGTTTTTT. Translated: CAWEAARPNEKLFF.

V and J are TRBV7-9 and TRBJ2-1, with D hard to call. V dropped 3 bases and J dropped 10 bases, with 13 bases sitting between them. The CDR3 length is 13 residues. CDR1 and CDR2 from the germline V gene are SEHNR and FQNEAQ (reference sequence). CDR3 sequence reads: CASSFDRVGEQFF. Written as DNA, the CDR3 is TGTGCCAGCAGCTTTGATCGCGTCGGGGAGCAGTTCTTC. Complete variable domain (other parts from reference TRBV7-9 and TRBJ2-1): DTGVSQNPRHKITKRGQNVTFRCDPISEHNRLYWYRQTLGQGPEFLTYFQNEAQLEKSRLLSDRFSAERPKGSFSTLEIQRTEQGDSAMYLCASSFDRVGEQFFGPGTRLTVL.